This TCR beta chain was sequenced for a study of technical replicates of blood from four donors (dated by TCRdb to the late 2010s). Receptors were amplified or captured by the immunoSEQ multiplex PCR assay. Imported from immuneACCESS, the table was reduced by TCRdb to in-frame sequences with V and J called. These copies leave out some clones; in studies compared against another copy, an unresolved V gene accounts for under half, and the cause of the remainder is not known. The sample yields tens of thousands of clones; about 86% were counted once. 5% to 6% of the sample is held by the ten biggest clonotypes. CDR3 length: 18 amino acids, cysteine to phenylalanine. Just CDR3 DNA is preserved here, 54 bases in frame from base 1. Taken from the germline V gene, the CDR1 and CDR2 loops are SGDLS and YYNGEE. V loses 3 bases of germline sequence and J loses 0 bases, and the interval between the two ends is 19 bases.

Points on this clone: Its target antigen remains unknown. The input lacks base qualities; no much larger clone sits a single base away.

This clonotype originated in a human donor in good health. Some clones in this sample may be carry-over from other donors' samples. Sequenced material: PBMCs. This chain joins TRBV9 to TRBJ1-3, and TRBD1 may be the D gene, going by 5 matching bases. The DNA sequence is TGTGCCAGCAGCGACCCTCGGGCGGGGGGTGACTCTGGAAACACCATATATTTT. It encodes CASSDPRAGGDSGNTIYF. Reference TRBV9 and TRBJ1-3 genes cover what lies past the CDR3, so the full variable domain is DSGVTQTPKHLITATGQRVTLRCSPRSGDLSVYWYQQSLDQGLQFLIQYYNGEERAKGNILERFSAQQFPDLHSELNLSSLELGDSALYFCASSDPRAGGDSGNTIYFGEGSWLTVV.